These T cell receptor beta chains were read from a single sample in a study of patients and donors after allogeneic stem cell transplantation. TCRdb itself ran the RT-PCR reads through MiXCR, one entry per CDR3 protein. This sample has roughly 200,000 distinct CDR3 sequences, with 41% found just once. The sample consisted of blood, either unsorted or a sorted T cell fraction (not recorded which). These receptors originate from a human donor who was either an allogeneic HSCT recipient or a stem cell or donor lymphocyte infusion donor (not recorded which). It is not recorded whose cells these are; they may come from a transplant donor. Both conserved end residues are part of each CDR3. The D gene is left open where the match is weak. Size is omitted from some rows. Given values are once, few, many or a class for expanded clones.

CDR3: CRATPIAGVAEAFF
DNA: TGCCGTGCCACCCCCATTGCCGGGGTTGCGGAGGCTTTCTTT
size: -
J: TRBJ1-1
D: -
V: TRBV20-1

CDR3: CAWSPLETQYF
DNA: TGTGCCTGGAGCCCACTGGAGACCCAGTACTTC
size: -
J: TRBJ2-5
D: -
V: TRBV30

CDR3: CASSSPPGATEAFF
DNA: TGTGCCAGCAGCTCACCCCCGGGGGCAACTGAAGCTTTCTTT
size: few
J: TRBJ1-1
D: -
V: TRBV7-9

CDR3: CSVYGEANTEAFF
DNA: TGCAGCGTTTATGGGGAGGCGAACACTGAAGCTTTCTTT
size: -
J: TRBJ1-1
D: -
V: TRBV29-1

CDR3: CASSLVKIGGEETQYF
DNA: TGTGCCAGCAGCTTAGTTAAAATAGGAGGTGAAGAGACCCAGTACTTC
size: few
J: TRBJ2-5
D: -
V: TRBV11-2

CDR3: CASSTTPSTRENTEAFF
DNA: TGTGCCAGCAGCACAACCCCGAGCACGAGGGAGAACACTGAAGCTTTCTTT
size: -
J: TRBJ1-1
D: -
V: TRBV5-6

CDR3: CASSLEVLNQPQHF
DNA: TGTGCCAGCAGTTTAGAGGTTTTGAATCAGCCCCAGCATTTT
size: few
J: TRBJ1-5
D: -
V: TRBV28

CDR3: CASTTGVNEQFF
DNA: TGTGCCAGCACGACCGGCGTCAATGAGCAGTTCTTC
size: -
J: TRBJ2-1
D: -
V: TRBV27

CDR3: CASSLPNRERTGELFF
DNA: TGTGCCAGCAGTTTGCCCAACAGGGAGAGAACCGGGGAGCTGTTTTTT
size: few
J: TRBJ2-2
D: -
V: TRBV27

CDR3: CSARDNSGRGPDTQYF
DNA: TGCAGTGCTAGAGATAATAGCGGGAGAGGCCCAGATACGCAGTATTTT
size: -
J: TRBJ2-3
D: TRBD2
V: TRBV20-1

CDR3: CSALTSGNTDTQYF
DNA: TGCAGTGCCCTAACTAGCGGGAATACAGATACGCAGTATTTT
size: -
J: TRBJ2-3
D: TRBD2
V: TRBV20-1

CDR3: CASIPWGGRETQYF
DNA: TGTGCCAGCATCCCATGGGGAGGTCGAGAGACCCAGTACTTC
size: -
J: TRBJ2-5
D: -
V: TRBV28

CDR3: CASSSRGGDGNTIYF
DNA: TGTGCCAGCAGCTCCCGGGGAGGGGATGGAAACACCATATATTTT
size: few
J: TRBJ1-3
D: -
V: TRBV7-6

CDR3: CSVGDRGFTEAFF
DNA: TGCAGCGTTGGGGACAGGGGTTTCACTGAAGCTTTCTTT
size: few
J: TRBJ1-1
D: TRBD1
V: TRBV29-1

CDR3: CASSSEPGVPFAWGYTF
DNA: TGTGCCAGCAGCTCAGAACCCGGGGTCCCCTTCGCATGGGGCTACACCTTC
size: -
J: TRBJ1-2
D: -
V: TRBV5-6

CDR3: CASSPEGSTYQPQHF
DNA: TGTGCCAGCAGCCCGGAGGGCAGCACCTATCAGCCCCAGCATTTT
size: -
J: TRBJ1-5
D: -
V: TRBV12-1

CDR3: CASSFDRGFAEAFF
DNA: TGTGCCAGCAGTTTCGACAGGGGGTTCGCTGAAGCTTTCTTT
size: few
J: TRBJ1-1
D: TRBD1
V: TRBV12-3/TRBV12-4

CDR3: CASSLAPRSNEKLFF
DNA: TGTGCCAGCAGTTTAGCGCCCCGAAGTAATGAAAAACTGTTTTTT
size: -
J: TRBJ1-4
D: -
V: TRBV28

CDR3: CASSLGRLGGLFTDTQYF
DNA: TGCGCCAGCAGCTTGGGGCGACTTGGGGGTTTATTCACAGATACGCAGTATTTT
size: many
J: TRBJ2-3
D: -
V: TRBV5-1

CDR3: CASSVSGRQGPNTEAFF
DNA: TGTGCCAGCAGCGTTTCGGGGAGACAGGGCCCAAACACTGAAGCTTTCTTT
size: -
J: TRBJ1-1
D: TRBD1
V: TRBV9

CDR3: CASSQEGATEAFF
DNA: TGCGCCAGCAGCCAAGAAGGGGCTACTGAAGCTTTCTTT
size: few
J: TRBJ1-1
D: -
V: TRBV4-3

CDR3: CASSPSRQGIQETQYF
DNA: TGTGCCAGCAGTCCCTCTCGACAGGGTATACAAGAGACCCAGTACTTC
size: -
J: TRBJ2-5
D: TRBD1
V: TRBV6-5

CDR3: CSARVRSSGNTIYF
DNA: TGCAGTGCTAGAGTCAGAAGCTCTGGAAACACCATATATTTT
size: few
J: TRBJ1-3
D: -
V: TRBV20-1

CDR3: CASSLLSNAEAFF
DNA: TGTGCCAGCAGCTTATTGTCAAACGCTGAAGCTTTCTTT
size: -
J: TRBJ1-1
D: -
V: TRBV7-9

CDR3: CASSLESGVYNEQFF
DNA: TGTGCCAGCAGTTTAGAGTCCGGGGTGTACAATGAGCAGTTCTTC
size: few
J: TRBJ2-1
D: -
V: TRBV12-3/TRBV12-4

CDR3: CASSFQGNEQFF
DNA: TGTGCCAGCAGCTTTCAGGGAAATGAGCAGTTCTTC
size: -
J: TRBJ2-1
D: -
V: TRBV11-2

CDR3: CSVDPGQGTYGYTF
DNA: TGCAGCGTTGATCCGGGACAGGGAACCTATGGCTACACCTTC
size: -
J: TRBJ1-2
D: TRBD1
V: TRBV29-1

CDR3: CASSPLQGQETQYF
DNA: TGTGCCAGCTCACCACTTCAGGGACAAGAGACCCAGTACTTC
size: -
J: TRBJ2-5
D: -
V: TRBV18